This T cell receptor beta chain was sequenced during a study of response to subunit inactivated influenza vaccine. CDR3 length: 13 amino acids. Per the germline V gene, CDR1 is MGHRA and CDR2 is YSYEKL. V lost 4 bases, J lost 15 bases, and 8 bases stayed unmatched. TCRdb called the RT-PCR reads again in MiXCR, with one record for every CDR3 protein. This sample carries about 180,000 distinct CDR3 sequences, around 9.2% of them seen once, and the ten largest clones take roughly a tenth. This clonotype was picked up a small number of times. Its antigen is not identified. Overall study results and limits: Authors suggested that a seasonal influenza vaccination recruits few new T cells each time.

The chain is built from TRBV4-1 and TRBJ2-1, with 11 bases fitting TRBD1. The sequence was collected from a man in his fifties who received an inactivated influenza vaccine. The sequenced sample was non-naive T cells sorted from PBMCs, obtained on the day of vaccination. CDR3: CASSPDRGRQGFF. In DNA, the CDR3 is TGCGCCAGCAGCCCGGACAGGGGGCGCCAGGGGTTCTTC.